A selection of T cell receptor beta chains follows, all from one sample in a study of T cell responses to AZD1222 COVID-19 vaccine. Libraries were prepared by immunoSEQ multiplex PCR; TCRdb keeps only in-frame clonotypes and omits some of them. Of 150,000 to 200,000 clones in the sample, 90% to 95% are singletons; the top ten hold 9.2%. The sample in question was peripheral blood, obtained on day 0 of AZD1222 vaccination. The receptor set was obtained from an adult in good health. The CDR3 runs from the conserved cysteine through the conserved F or W. A D gene is named only where the DNA matches it firmly. Expanded clones get a size class; other rows say once, few or many, or leave the size out.

V	J	length	D	size	DNA	CDR3
TRBV30	TRBJ1-3	14	NA	once	TGTGCCTGGAGTGTACTGGCTTACGGAAACACCATATATTTT	CAWSVLAYGNTIYF
TRBV29-1	TRBJ2-2	18	NA	few	TGCAGCGTCACTCCCCCGTGGGTTAGCGGCCCGAACACCGGGGAGCTGTTTTTT	CSVTPPWVSGPNTGELFF
TRBV11-2	TRBJ1-1	15	NA	NA	TGTGCCAGCAGCTTATCGGGCCGGGAGGGCACTGAAGCTTTCTTT	CASSLSGREGTEAFF
TRBV19	TRBJ1-5	14	NA	NA	TGTGCCAGTAGTATAGGCAGAAGCAATCAGCCCCAGCATTTT	CASSIGRSNQPQHF
TRBV5-4	TRBJ2-2	15	NA	NA	TGTGCCAGCAGCCAGTCACAGGGGAACACCGGGGAGCTGTTTTTT	CASSQSQGNTGELFF
TRBV12-3/TRBV12-4	TRBJ1-6	12	NA	NA	TGTGCCAGCAGTTTGGGGAATTCACCCCTCCACTTT	CASSLGNSPLHF
TRBV12-3/TRBV12-4	TRBJ2-5	13	NA	NA	TGTGCCAGCAGTTTACCAGGCCAAGAGACCCAGTACTTC	CASSLPGQETQYF
TRBV4-1	TRBJ1-5	15	TRBD1	NA	TGCGCCAGCAGCCAACCGGGACAGGGCAATCAGCCCCAGCATTTT	CASSQPGQGNQPQHF
TRBV12-3/TRBV12-4	TRBJ1-2	13	NA	NA	TGTGCCAGCAGTTTAAAGGGAGGCTATGGCTACACCTTC	CASSLKGGYGYTF
TRBV12-3/TRBV12-4	TRBJ1-2	10	NA	NA	TGTGCCAGCAGGACGGGGGCCACAGCCTTC	CASRTGATAF
TRBV19	TRBJ2-2	13	NA	NA	TGTGCCAGCGGACGGGGAGACACCGGGGAGCTGTTTTTT	CASGRGDTGELFF
TRBV18	TRBJ1-4	16	NA	NA	TGTGCCAGCTCACGCCGCGACCCCACAACTAATGAAAAACTGTTTTTT	CASSRRDPTTNEKLFF
TRBV5-1	TRBJ1-1	12	NA	NA	TGCGCCAGCAGACTGGGACGGAATGAAGCTTTCTTT	CASRLGRNEAFF
TRBV27	TRBJ2-6	19	TRBD1	NA	TGTGCCAGCACCGACTCGACAGGGCTAGGAGCGGCAGGGGCCAACGTCCTGACTTTC	CASTDSTGLGAAGANVLTF
TRBV5-1	TRBJ2-7	13	NA	few	TGCGCCAGCAGCCCAGGGTTCTCTTACGAGCAGTACTTC	CASSPGFSYEQYF